A single sample is the source of the 23 T cell receptor beta chains below, sequenced in a study of blood T cell repertoires in COVID-19. Assay used: immunoSEQ multiplex PCR; TCRdb lists only in-frame clones, some missing. The data contain 98,000 or so clones, 80% to 90% of them singletons. The sample was peripheral blood. All receptors come from a man between 50 and 59 years old with acute or convalescent COVID-19.

In this sample, this clone turned up once. The chain combines TRBV6-1 with TRBJ1-6, with D possibly being TRBD1 (6 bases). The length of the CDR3 is 16 residues. V lost 4 bases and J lost 7, with 17 bases in between. In germline, CDR1 is MNHNS, CDR2 SASEGT. CDR3 sequence reads: CASSVSTGTLNSPLHF. CDR3 DNA: TGTGCCAGCAGTGTATCCACCGGGACACTAAATTCACCCCTCCACTTT.

The J gene is TRBJ1-2, the V gene TRBV28; D is unclear. The CDR3 totals 15 residues. Germline V gives CDR1 MDHEN, CDR2 SYDVKM. The V end lost 5 bases, the J end lost 6 bases, and 19 bases lay between the germline ends. The CDR3 sequence is CASSPGGSPPNGYTF. The CDR3 coding sequence is TGTGCCAGCAGTCCCGGAGGCTCCCCCCCCAATGGCTACACCTTC.

The V call is TRBV7-8, the J call TRBJ1-1, with a weak D call TRBD1 (6 bases). The CDR3 consists of 16 residues. V shed 1 base and J shed 5 bases, with 17 bases lying between them. The germline V gene encodes CDR1 SGHVS and CDR2 FQNEAQ. The CDR3 loop is CASSLVGRGIGTEAFF. The CDR3 DNA sequence: TGTGCCAGCAGCTTAGTTGGCAGGGGAATAGGGACTGAAGCTTTCTTT.

This clone was counted once. The chain is built from TRBV18 and TRBJ2-5, with 7 bases lining up with TRBD1. The germline V gene has CDR1 KGHSH and CDR2 LQKENI. This CDR3 has 16 residues. Unmatched junction bases numbered 7, after V lost 1 base and J lost 2 bases. CDR3 sequence reads: CASSPLRQGPQETQYF. The DNA of the CDR3 is TGTGCCAGCTCACCACTGAGACAGGGACCTCAAGAGACCCAGTACTTC.

This chain links TRBV5-1 with TRBJ2-5, with D possibly being TRBD1 (7 bases). V lost 7 bases to trimming and J lost 0 bases, with 22 bases between them. The CDR3 loop spans 17 amino acids. Germline V CDR1 and CDR2: SGHRS, YFSETQ. CDR3 coding DNA: TGCGCCAGCTCCCCGGAGGGGGCCCGGGCACACCAAGAGACCCAGTACTTC. This translates into CASSPEGARAHQETQYF.

This clone was observed a handful of times. The rearrangement uses TRBV6-1 and TRBJ1-1, with a tentative D call TRBD1 (6 bases). Trimming took off 3 bases at V and 6 bases at J, with 17 bases between the two ends. The germline V gene encodes CDR1 MNHNS and CDR2 SASEGT. The length of the CDR3 is 15 residues. The CDR3 is CASSDVGTSRAEAFF. In DNA form, the CDR3 reads TGTGCCAGCAGTGATGTTGGGACATCCAGGGCTGAAGCTTTCTTT.

The chain couples TRBV4-1 to TRBJ1-1; a weak D match, TRBD1 (5 bases). Trimming shortened V by 5 bases and J by 2 bases, and 15 bases separated the two germline ends. In germline, CDR1 is MGHRA, CDR2 YSYEKL. The CDR3 extends over 15 amino acids. CDR3 sequence: CASSEVQGLNTEAFF. The CDR3 DNA reads TGCGCCAGCAGCGAAGTCCAGGGCCTTAACACTGAAGCTTTCTTT.

The chain is built from TRBV6-5 and TRBJ1-2; TRBD1 agrees at 10 bases. Per germline, CDR1 MNHEY and CDR2 SVGAGI. The CDR3 length is 13 residues. The V segment lost 5 bases and the J segment 8 bases; nucleotides outside the gene matches: 5. The CDR3 here is CASSPRDRGGYTF. The DNA for the CDR3 is TGTGCCAGCAGTCCCCGGGACAGGGGAGGCTACACCTTC.

The chain is built from TRBV3-1 (or the pseudogene TRBV3-2) and TRBJ2-7; the match to TRBD2 covers 10 bases. V was pared by 1 base and J by 5 bases, with 11 bases of the junction left unmatched. Looked up from germline, CDR1 is LGHDT and CDR2 is YNNKEL (reference sequence). The CDR3 loop spans 17 amino acids. CDR3 bases: TGTGCCAGCAGCCAAGGGCTAGCGGGAGCGGTAATCCACGAGCAGTACTTC. Protein: CASSQGLAGAVIHEQYF.

This sequence joins TRBV2 and TRBJ1-2; unclear D gene. Germline CDR1 SNHLY, CDR2 FYNNEI. The CDR3 extends over 14 amino acids. V lost 6 bases and J 1 base, leaving 12 bases between the germline ends. DNA of the CDR3: TGTGCCAGCAGGGAGGGATCCGGTAACTATGGCTACACCTTC. It yields the protein CASREGSGNYGYTF.

The rearrangement links TRBV7-9 to TRBJ1-1, with a weak D call TRBD1 (5 bases). Germline CDR1 and CDR2: SEHNR and FQNEAQ (reference sequence). Trimming stripped 3 bases from V and 3 bases from J, with 8 bases between. CDR3 size: 13 residues. CDR3 in DNA: TGTGCCAGCAGCTTCGGGGGGGACACTGAAGCTTTCTTT. It yields the protein CASSFGGDTEAFF.

The chain has TRBV6-1 and TRBJ2-5, with D possibly TRBD1 on 6 matching bases. CDR3 length: 13 amino acids. Between the trimmed V and J ends, which lost 1 base and 10 bases, there was a span of 13 bases. Germline V gene data show CDR1 as MNHNS and CDR2 as SASEGT. CDR3 sequence reads: CASSEGVQGSQYF. CDR3 sequence (DNA): TGTGCCAGCAGTGAAGGGGTGCAGGGGAGCCAGTACTTC.

V gene TRBV2 combines with J gene TRBJ2-3, with unresolved D. CDR3 length equals 16 residues. CDR1 SNHLY and CDR2 FYNNEI come from the germline V gene. Trimming removed 3 bases at V and 2 bases at J, with 15 bases between. The chain's CDR3 is CASSDPRRFPTDTQYF. The CDR3 DNA is TGTGCCAGCAGTGACCCCAGAAGATTCCCCACAGATACGCAGTATTTT.

The V call is TRBV19, the J call TRBJ2-1; D perhaps matches TRBD2 (7 bases). Germline CDR1 and CDR2: LNHDA and SQIVND (reference sequence). This CDR3 has 15 residues. The V end lost 5 bases, the J end lost 8 bases, and 19 bases lay between the germline ends. The CDR3 sequence is CASSALRGLFDEQFF. The CDR3 nucleotides read TGTGCCAGTAGTGCCTTGCGGGGGCTCTTTGATGAGCAGTTCTTC.

This clone was observed a single time. This chain links TRBV18 with TRBJ2-1; TRBD2 aligns across 7 bases. Per the germline V gene, CDR1 is KGHSH and CDR2 is LQKENI. This CDR3 region has 12 residues. Trimming cost V 5 bases and J 7 bases; bases outside gene matches: 2. The CDR3 region is CASSREGNEQFF. CDR3 nucleotides: TGTGCCAGCTCAAGGGAGGGGAATGAGCAGTTCTTC.

The rearrangement links TRBV28 to TRBJ2-1; 7 bases align to TRBD2. In germline, CDR1 is MDHEN, CDR2 SYDVKM. The CDR3 contains 16 residues. Trimming removed 3 bases from V and 1 base from J; junction bases left unmatched: 6. DNA for the CDR3: TGTGCCAGCAGTTTGCCCACCGGGGGGTCCTACAATGAGCAGTTCTTC. It translates to CASSLPTGGSYNEQFF.

V and J are TRBV10-3 and TRBJ2-5; the match to TRBD1 covers 10 bases. V gave up 4 bases and J gave up 2 bases; unmatched junction bases: 7. CDR1 and CDR2 (germline): ENHRY, SYGVKD. The CDR3 totals 16 residues. CDR3 DNA sequence: TGTGCCATCAGTGGGTCGCCGGGACAGGGGCAAGAGACCCAGTACTTC. The encoded protein is CAISGSPGQGQETQYF.

This clone appeared once. This rearrangement joins TRBV2 to TRBJ2-3, with unresolved D. The CDR3 totals 15 residues. Trimming took 5 bases from V and 0 from J, leaving 12 bases between them. Germline CDR1 and CDR2: SNHLY and FYNNEI. This CDR3 reads CASSNPVASTDTQYF. The CDR3, as DNA: TGTGCCAGCAGTAACCCAGTCGCCAGCACAGATACGCAGTATTTT.

The genes are TRBV11-2 and TRBJ2-7, with 9 nucleotides matching TRBD2. The ends lost 5 bases at V and 4 bases at J; junction bases unmatched: 12. Germline-derived CDR1 and CDR2 are SGHAT and FQNNGV. This CDR3 spans 16 amino acids. The CDR3 here is CASSPRVAGERYEQYF. The CDR3 DNA reads as TGTGCCAGCAGCCCCCGGGTAGCGGGAGAGAGATACGAGCAGTACTTC.

The CDR3 nucleotides are TGTGCCACCAGTGACTTCGACAGGGGCGGTACAGATACGCAGTATTTT. Protein: CATSDFDRGGTDTQYF. The chain has TRBV24-1 and TRBJ2-3, with 8 nucleotides matching TRBD1. There are 16 residues in the CDR3. The germline V gene encodes CDR1 KGHDR and CDR2 SFDVKD. Unmatched junction bases numbered 8, after V lost 4 bases and J lost 3 bases.

This sequence joins TRBV15 and TRBJ2-3, with D maybe TRBD1 (6 bases). Between the trimmed V and J ends, which lost 4 bases and 5 bases, there was a span of 10 bases. The CDR3 contains 13 residues. Germline lookup yields CDR1 LNHNV and CDR2 YYDKDF (reference sequence). The CDR3 is CATSTGAEDTQYF. The CDR3 DNA reads TGTGCCACCAGCACAGGGGCGGAAGATACGCAGTATTTT.

The chain recombines TRBV27 with TRBJ2-1; a possible D gene is TRBD2 (6 bases). CDR1 and CDR2 (germline): MNHEY, SMNVEV (reference sequence). V dropped 5 bases and J dropped 6 bases, with 11 bases sitting between them. The CDR3 totals 13 residues. Here the CDR3 DNA reads TGTGCCAGCAGTCCCGGGACTTTCAATGAGCAGTTCTTC. It encodes CASSPGTFNEQFF.

CDR3 nucleotides: TGTGCCAGCAGCCAGGACCCAGGGTCACAAGAGACCCAGTACTTC. The encoded protein is CASSQDPGSQETQYF. The rearrangement uses TRBV3-1 (or the pseudogene TRBV3-2) and TRBJ2-5, with D tentatively TRBD1 (5 bases). The CDR3 totals 15 residues. Germline V CDR1 and CDR2: LGHDT, YNNKEL (reference sequence). The V end lost 3 bases, the J end lost 2 bases, and 13 bases lay between the germline ends.